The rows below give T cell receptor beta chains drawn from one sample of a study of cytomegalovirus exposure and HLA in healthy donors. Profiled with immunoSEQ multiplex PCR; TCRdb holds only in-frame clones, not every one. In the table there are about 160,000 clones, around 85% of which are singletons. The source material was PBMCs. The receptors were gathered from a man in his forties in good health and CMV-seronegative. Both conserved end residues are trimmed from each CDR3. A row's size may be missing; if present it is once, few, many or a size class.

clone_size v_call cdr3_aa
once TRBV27 ASRDRGNTGELF
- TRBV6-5 ASSEGGDFYEQY
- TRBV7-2 ASSFGGNTEAF
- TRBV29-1 SVEVRISNEQF
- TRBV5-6 ASSARGEQY
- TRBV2 ASTQDTRNTIY
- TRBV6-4 ASSDAGDRGDTEAF
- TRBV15 ATKGADEQY
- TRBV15 ATTWGDEQY
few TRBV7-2 ASSLIGTDNYGYT
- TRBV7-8 ASSHPSRGDTQY
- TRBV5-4 ASTIGQGGYEEQY
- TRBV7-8 ASSQGETQY
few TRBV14 ASSAGNRVSYEQY
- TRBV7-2 ASSPGTLNTGELF
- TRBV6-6 ASRLGQGRSDTQY
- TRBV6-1 ASSKAGGPGELF
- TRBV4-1 ASSQDQAGPRQPQH
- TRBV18 ASAQGANTEAF
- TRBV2 ASSMVTGQY
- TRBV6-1 ASRQGDSGNTIY
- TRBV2 ACNSYEKLF
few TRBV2 ATTGGAYQPQH
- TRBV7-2 ASSFFPGQGADTQY
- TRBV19 ASSSGTGSYEQY
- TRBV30 AWSVDRGSQY
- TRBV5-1 ASRNGGSYEQY
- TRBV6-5 ASSRPSSGSYEQY
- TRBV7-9 ASSQATGDNEQF
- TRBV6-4 ASSDGGPEAF
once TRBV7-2 ASSQQGNTGELF
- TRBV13 ASSLAPRNTGELF
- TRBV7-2 ASSLTGGSWTEAF
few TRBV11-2 ASSLPSGGPIEQF
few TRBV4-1 ASSQAWVETEAF
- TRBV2 ASSLGQGNSPLH
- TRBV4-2 ASSQEAGGQETQY
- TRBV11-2 ASSLVSAGGRTEAF
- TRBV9 ASSWGQGAHGYT
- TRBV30 AWSRRGQSTEAF
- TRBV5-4 ASSENSYEQY